A single sample gave rise to the 4 T cell receptor beta chains below, sequenced in a study of blood T cell repertoires in COVID-19. Only in-frame clones appear in the TCRdb table, and some are missing; sequencing was by immunoSEQ multiplex PCR. The table shows 50,000 to 65,000 clones, with roughly 85% occurring only once. Sequencing was performed on peripheral blood. The receptors here all came from a human donor in a cohort sampled during active COVID-19.

The chain recombines TRBV25-1 with TRBJ2-7; TRBD2 aligns across 8 bases. Germline V gives CDR1 MGHDK, CDR2 SYGVNS. Trimming at V came to 3 bases and at J to 6 bases, leaving 10 bases not matched to a gene. This CDR3 region has 15 residues. The CDR3 is CASSDYGTSSSEQYF. DNA of the CDR3: TGTGCCAGCAGTGACTATGGGACTAGTAGTTCCGAGCAGTACTTC.

This chain connects TRBV6-6 to TRBJ1-5; D gene ambiguous. V lost 3 bases and J lost 3, with 9 bases in between. Germline values: CDR1 MNHNY, CDR2 SVGAGI (reference sequence). The CDR3 contains 14 residues. The CDR3 spells CASSYGHINQPQHF. The CDR3 DNA follows: TGTGCCAGCAGTTATGGGCACATCAATCAGCCCCAGCATTTT.

V gene TRBV19 combines with J gene TRBJ1-5, with no clear D. V lost 1 base to trimming and J lost 0 bases, with 7 bases between them. CDR1 is LNHDA and CDR2 is SQIVND in the germline V gene (reference sequence). The CDR3 has 15 residues. The CDR3 sequence is CASSIGSPSNQPQHF. In DNA form, the CDR3 reads TGTGCCAGTAGTATAGGGAGCCCTAGCAATCAGCCCCAGCATTTT. Looking up the rest from reference TRBV19 and TRBJ1-5 gives the full variable domain: DGGITQSPKYLFRKEGQNVTLSCEQNLNHDAMYWYRQDPGQGLRLIYYSQIVNDFQKGDIAEGYSVSREKKESFPLTVTSAQKNPTAFYLCASSIGSPSNQPQHFGDGTRLSIL.

Only one count was recorded for this clone. The chain is built from TRBV5-5 and TRBJ1-2; D is perhaps TRBD1 (5 bases). The CDR3 length is 15 residues. V was cut by 0 bases and J by 4 bases, with 13 bases left in between. From germline, CDR1 is SGHKS and CDR2 YYEKEE (reference sequence). The DNA for the CDR3 is TGTGCCAGCAGCTTGGAACAGGCACTTGTCTATGGCTACACCTTC. It codes for CASSLEQALVYGYTF.